This T cell receptor beta chain was obtained from a study of T cells of healthy individuals. This clonotype was picked up a small number of times. This CDR3 has 12 amino acids. The germline V gene has CDR1 MNHEY and CDR2 SVGEGT. Trimming pared 7 bases from V and 2 bases from J, leaving 7 bases between. Using its own MiXCR run on the 5' RACE reads, TCRdb lists one record per CDR3 protein. The sample has tens of thousands of distinct CDR3 sequences; roughly 5% are singletons. The chain employs TRBV6-2 or TRBV6-3 and TRBJ2-3; D remains unclear. The sequence was collected from a female donor in good health. The CDR3, as DNA: TGTGCCAGCAAGGATACCACAGATACGCAGTATTTT. Translating gives CASKDTTDTQYF.